A single sample is the source of the 3 T cell receptor beta chains below, sequenced in a study of blood T cell repertoires in COVID-19. The assay was immunoSEQ multiplex PCR, and TCRdb's table has in-frame clones only and misses some. Here the sample spans 59,000 or so clones, approximately 82% being singletons. Sequencing input: peripheral blood. The source is a human donor in a cohort sampled during active COVID-19.

This chain connects TRBV5-4 to TRBJ1-6, with D perhaps matching TRBD1 (6 bases). Germline CDR1 reads SGHNT; CDR2 reads YYREEE (reference sequence). The length of the CDR3 is 14 residues. Deletions cut 4 bases from V and 9 bases from J, with 14 bases between. CDR3 protein: CASSDPSTGSPLHF. In DNA, the CDR3 is TGTGCCAGCAGCGACCCTTCGACAGGTTCACCCCTCCACTTT.

CDR3 protein: CASSLAEQYEQYF. CDR3 coding DNA: TGTGCCAGCAGCTTAGCGGAACAGTACGAGCAGTACTTC. V is TRBV7-6 and J is TRBJ2-7; the D is unclear. The CDR3 is made up of 13 amino acids. CDR1 and CDR2 (germline): SGHVS, FNYEAQ. V lost 0 bases and J 4 bases, leaving 7 bases between the germline ends.

The rearrangement links TRBV10-3 to TRBJ1-2, with 7 bases matching TRBD1. The V and J ends lost 11 bases and 1 base, in that order; junction bases with no gene match: 7. CDR3 length: 13 residues. The germline CDR1 and CDR2 sequences are ENHRY and SYGVKD. The CDR3 sequence: CAVNRGINYGYTF. The CDR3, as DNA: TGTGCCGTGAACAGGGGCATTAACTATGGCTACACCTTC.